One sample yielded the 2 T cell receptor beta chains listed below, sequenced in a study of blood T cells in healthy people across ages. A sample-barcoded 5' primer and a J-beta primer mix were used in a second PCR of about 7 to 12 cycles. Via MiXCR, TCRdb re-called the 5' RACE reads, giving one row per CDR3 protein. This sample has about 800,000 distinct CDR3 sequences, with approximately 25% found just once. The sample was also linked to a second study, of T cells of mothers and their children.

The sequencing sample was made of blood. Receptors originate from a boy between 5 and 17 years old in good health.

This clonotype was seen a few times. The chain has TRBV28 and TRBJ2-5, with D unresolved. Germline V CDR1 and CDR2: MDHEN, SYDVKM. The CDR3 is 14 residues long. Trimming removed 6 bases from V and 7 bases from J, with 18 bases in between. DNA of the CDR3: TGTGCCAGCAGACTGCCCGGGCCCACGGGGACCCAGTACTTC. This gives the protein CASRLPGPTGTQYF.

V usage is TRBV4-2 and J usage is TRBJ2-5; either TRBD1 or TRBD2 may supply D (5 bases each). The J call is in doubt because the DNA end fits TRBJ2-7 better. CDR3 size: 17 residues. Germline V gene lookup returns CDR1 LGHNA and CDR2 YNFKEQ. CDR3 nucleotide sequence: TGTGCCAGCAGCCAAGATAGTTTCGGGACCGCCGCCTACGAGCAGTACTTC. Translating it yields CASSQDSFGTAAYEQYF.